The rows below give T cell receptor beta chains drawn from one sample of a study of blood T cell repertoires in COVID-19. Sequencing used immunoSEQ multiplex PCR; TCRdb keeps in-frame clones, though not all of them. This sample yields over 150,000 clones, of which roughly 84% are seen a single time; roughly 1% belongs to the top ten. The specimen was peripheral blood. The receptors come from a man in his forties with acute or convalescent COVID-19. The CDR3 runs from the conserved cysteine through the conserved F or W. A D gene is named only where the DNA matches it firmly. A clone size is listed for some rows: how often the clone was seen (once, few, many), or a class if it is expanded.

cdr3_length j_call clone_size v_call d_call cdr3_nt cdr3_aa
15 TRBJ1-6 NA TRBV10-3 NA TGTGCCATCAGTGGGGAGGCAGGACGAAATTCACCCCTCCACTTT CAISGEAGRNSPLHF
15 TRBJ1-3 NA TRBV11-2 NA TGTGCCAGCAGCTTAGAAGGGGAGGAAGGAAACACCATATATTTT CASSLEGEEGNTIYF
13 TRBJ2-5 once TRBV2 NA TGTGCCAGCAGTGTTGTGGGCTTGGAGACCCAGTACTTC CASSVVGLETQYF
15 TRBJ1-3 NA TRBV7-2 NA TGTGCCAGCAGCTCAGAGAGGGCATATGGAAACACCATATATTTT CASSSERAYGNTIYF
14 TRBJ2-3 few TRBV7-2 NA TGTGCCAGCAGCTTAGCCGCCCGGGAGGATACGCAGTATTTT CASSLAAREDTQYF
15 TRBJ2-7 NA TRBV2 TRBD1 TGTGCCAGCAGGACCGGGACAGGGGGCGCCTACGAGCAGTACTTC CASRTGTGGAYEQYF
14 TRBJ2-2 NA TRBV12-1 NA TGTGCCAGCAGCTTTCGACAGAACACCGGGGAGCTGTTTTTT CASSFRQNTGELFF
11 TRBJ2-7 NA TRBV20-1 NA TGCAGTGCTAGAAAACTCTATGAGCAGTACTTC CSARKLYEQYF
14 TRBJ2-7 NA TRBV11-2 TRBD1 TGTGCCAGCAGTTGGGACAGGGGAGCCTACGAGCAGTACTTC CASSWDRGAYEQYF
13 TRBJ1-2 NA TRBV28 TRBD1 TGTGCCAGCAGGACGGGACAGCTCTATGGCTACACCTTC CASRTGQLYGYTF
15 TRBJ1-1 NA TRBV19 NA TGTGCCAGTAGTTGGACAAGGACGGTATATACTGAAGCTTTCTTT CASSWTRTVYTEAFF
13 TRBJ1-2 once TRBV5-1 TRBD1 TGCGCCAGCAGATCCGGGACAGGGAGTGGCTACACCTTC CASRSGTGSGYTF
18 TRBJ2-2 NA TRBV5-6 TRBD1 TGTGCCAGCAGCCACAAGAATTCGATGGGACAGTACACCGGGGAGCTGTTTTTT CASSHKNSMGQYTGELFF
14 TRBJ2-1 NA TRBV11-2 TRBD2 TGTGCCAGCAGCCTAGCGGGGGGCAAGGTGGAGCAGTTCTTC CASSLAGGKVEQFF
14 TRBJ2-7 NA TRBV18 TRBD1 TGTGCCAGCTCACCCGGACAGGCCCCCTACGAGCAGTACTTC CASSPGQAPYEQYF
15 TRBJ1-6 once TRBV6-6 NA TGTGCCAGCAGCCCTCCAGTCTCCTATAATTCACCCCTCCACTTT CASSPPVSYNSPLHF
13 TRBJ1-1 NA TRBV14 NA TGTGCCAGCAGCCAAGAGGAGGTCACTGAAGCTTTCTTT CASSQEEVTEAFF
14 TRBJ1-2 once TRBV28 NA TGTGCCAGCAGTACCCTACAGGGTCAGGATGGCTACACCTTC CASSTLQGQDGYTF
13 TRBJ2-5 NA TRBV2 TRBD2 TGTGCCAGCAGTCCCAAGCGGGGAGAGACCCAGTACTTC CASSPKRGETQYF
12 TRBJ2-1 NA TRBV6-1 NA TGTGCCAGCAGTGAGCAGACAGATGAGCAGTTCTTC CASSEQTDEQFF
13 TRBJ1-6 NA TRBV12-3/TRBV12-4 NA TGTGCCAGCAGTTTATGGGGCGACTCTCCCCTCCACTTT CASSLWGDSPLHF
15 TRBJ2-5 NA TRBV11-2 TRBD2 TGTGCCAGCAGCTTGGGACTAGCGGGCAAAGAGACCCAGTACTTC CASSLGLAGKETQYF
15 TRBJ1-1 NA TRBV19 TRBD1 TGTGCCAGTAGCACGACATGGGACAGGGACACTGAAGCTTTCTTT CASSTTWDRDTEAFF
15 TRBJ2-1 NA TRBV29-1 NA TGCAGCGTCCCCGGGACTCCGAGCTCCTACAATGAGCAGTTCTTC CSVPGTPSSYNEQFF
14 TRBJ1-1 NA TRBV2 TRBD1 TGTGCCAGTGGGGGCTACGGACAGGCCTATGAAGCTTTCTTT CASGGYGQAYEAFF
12 TRBJ1-2 NA TRBV6-1 NA TGTGCCAGCGTTCAGGGGCCCTATGGCTACACCTTC CASVQGPYGYTF
12 TRBJ1-1 NA TRBV5-4 NA TGTGCCAGCAGCTTAGACAGAACTGAAGCTTTCTTT CASSLDRTEAFF
16 TRBJ2-5 once TRBV27 TRBD2 TGTGCCAGCAGTTTAGGTCCCGGGGAGGGAGAAGAGACCCAGTACTTC CASSLGPGEGEETQYF
17 TRBJ1-1 NA TRBV18 NA TGTGCCAGCTCAGCCACCGCTGACAGGCCCTTGAACACTGAAGCTTTCTTT CASSATADRPLNTEAFF
14 TRBJ1-1 NA TRBV18 NA TGTGCCAGCTCACCACCCTCACTTAACACTGAAGCTTTCTTT CASSPPSLNTEAFF
16 TRBJ2-1 NA TRBV10-3 TRBD1 TGTGCCATCAGCTCGCAACAGGGGTCTATGGGCGATGAGCAGTTCTTC CAISSQQGSMGDEQFF
14 TRBJ1-2 NA TRBV3-1/TRBV3-2 TRBD1 TGTGCCAGCAGCCACTCCAACAGGGGGCTTGGCTACACCTTC CASSHSNRGLGYTF